This T cell receptor (beta chain) was found in a study of response to subunit inactivated influenza vaccine. TCRdb re-analysed the RT-PCR reads in MiXCR, keeping a single row per CDR3 protein. The sample carries about 570,000 distinct CDR3 sequences, roughly 12% recorded once. Germline V CDR1 and CDR2: SNHLY, FYNNEI. CDR3 length equals 14 residues. Germline trimming cut 7 bases from V and 4 bases from J; bases unmatched to any gene: 4. This clonotype turned up a few times. The data also belong to a second study, concerning T cells expressing NK-cell markers. That work contributes: In generating TCR beta cDNA, 5'RACE template switching with UMIs was used. Seven of the eight sequenced donors were classified as HCMV-seropositive, and one was classified as seronegative. The authors applied an anti-gamma-delta TCR antibody in several experiments, and it restricted sorting to alpha-beta TCR T cells.

This clonotype originated in a man aged 45-65 years who received an inactivated influenza vaccine. This material consisted of PBMCs from blood, taken on the day of vaccination. This chain connects TRBV2 to TRBJ2-2, with 9 bases lining up with TRBD2. CDR3 loop: CASIAGALTGELFF. CDR3 nucleotides: TGTGCCAGCATAGCGGGGGCGCTCACCGGGGAGCTGTTTTTT.